This entry lists 21 T cell receptor beta chains sequenced from one sample in a study of shared clonotypes between healthy human individuals. The naive CD8 fraction comprised CD45RO-negative cells positively selected for CCR7 and excluded terminally differentiated effector memory CD45RA+ cells. Only in-frame clones appear in the TCRdb table, and some are missing; sequencing was by immunoSEQ multiplex PCR. The repertoire holds about 2.2 million clones, with approximately 92% as singletons. The sequenced sample was naive CD8+ T cells from PBMCs. These receptors were collected from a man between 18 and 35 years old in good health. Some clones in this sample may be carry-over from other donors' samples.

V gene TRBV5-1 combines with J gene TRBJ1-3; the D is unclear. V shed 5 bases and J shed 0 bases, with 6 bases lying between them. There are 13 residues in the CDR3. Germline V gives CDR1 SGHRS, CDR2 YFSETQ. The CDR3 sequence is CASRADSGNTIYF. The CDR3 DNA reads as TGCGCCAGCAGGGCCGACTCTGGAAACACCATATATTTT.

About this clone: This clone may be a read error of a much larger clone one base away. The V gene is TRBV6-6, the J gene TRBJ2-1; 11 nucleotides line up with TRBD2. The V gene end was trimmed by 6 bases and the J gene end by 3 bases; junction bases not matched to a gene: 4. CDR1 MNHNY and CDR2 SVGAGI come from the germline V gene (reference sequence). The CDR3 is made up of 15 amino acids. The CDR3 spells CASSELAGVYNEQFF. The CDR3 DNA is TGTGCCAGCAGCGAACTAGCGGGAGTCTACAATGAGCAGTTCTTC.

The chain carries TRBV6-5 and TRBJ2-7, with 10 bases identical to TRBD2. Germline V gene lookup returns CDR1 MNHEY and CDR2 SVGAGI. The V gene end was trimmed by 2 bases and the J gene end by 5 bases; junction bases not matched to a gene: 6. The CDR3 contains 15 residues. CDR3 sequence reads: CASSYHLAGEDEQYF. The CDR3 coding sequence is TGTGCCAGCAGTTACCATCTAGCGGGAGAGGACGAGCAGTACTTC.

This sequence joins TRBV4-1 and TRBJ2-7; a weak D match, TRBD2 (5 bases). Trimming left V 4 bases short and J 0 bases short, with 13 bases between. CDR3 length: 15 residues. CDR1 and CDR2 (germline): MGHRA, YSYEKL. Written as DNA, the CDR3 is TGCGCCAGCAGCCCCTCTGCGGGCAACTCCTACGAGCAGTACTTC. It codes for CASSPSAGNSYEQYF.

The chain links TRBV6-6 to TRBJ1-1, with a possible D match to TRBD1 (6 bases). The CDR3 runs to 13 residues. Germline V gene data show CDR1 as MNHNY and CDR2 as SVGAGI (reference sequence). Trimming removed 8 bases at V and 6 bases at J, with 16 bases between. This CDR3 is CASRTGGGAEAFF. CDR3 sequence (DNA): TGTGCCAGCCGAACGGGGGGCGGGGCTGAAGCTTTCTTT.

Comment on this clone: Other DNA sequences of this sample code for an identical CDR3. The chain carries TRBV19 and TRBJ1-5; 10 bases align to TRBD1. In germline, CDR1 is LNHDA, CDR2 SQIVND (reference sequence). With 3 bases clipped from V and 7 bases from J, the junction kept 3 bases outside the gene matches. The CDR3 runs to 14 residues. CDR3 DNA sequence: TGTGCCAGTAGTATCCGGGACAGGGGACAGCCCCAGCATTTT. It encodes CASSIRDRGQPQHF.

A single count supports this clone. V gene TRBV9 combines with J gene TRBJ2-1, with D perhaps given as TRBD1 or TRBD2 (5 bases each). Looked up from germline, CDR1 is SGDLS and CDR2 is YYNGEE. The CDR3 contains 11 residues. Trimming removed 7 bases from V and 15 bases from J, with 17 bases in between. CDR3 nucleotides: TGTGCCAGCGGATTACCGGGGCAAGCGTTCTTC. Amino acid sequence: CASGLPGQAFF.

This clone appeared once. The chain combines TRBV19 with TRBJ1-2, with 9 bases fitting TRBD1. CDR1 is LNHDA, CDR2 SQIVND, per germline (reference sequence). Trimming cost V 5 bases and J 8 bases; bases outside gene matches: 6. The CDR3 spans 13 residues. The CDR3 bases are TGTGCCAGTAGTGCCGGGACAGGGATGGGCTACACCTTC. Protein sequence: CASSAGTGMGYTF.

This clone was counted a few times. The chain couples TRBV6-5 to TRBJ2-2; no reliable D call. Germline CDR1 MNHEY, CDR2 SVGAGI. This CDR3 is built from 11 residues. V was trimmed by 6 bases and J by 8 bases, leaving 7 bases between them. The CDR3 bases are TGTGCCAGCAGCAAAACTGGGGAGCTGTTTTTT. This sequence encodes CASSKTGELFF.

V usage is TRBV14 and J usage is TRBJ2-7; maybe TRBD2 (5 bases). V was trimmed by 0 bases and J by 6 bases, leaving 15 bases between them. CDR3 length: 15 residues. Germline V gives CDR1 SGHDN, CDR2 FVKESK. CDR3 nucleotides: TGTGCCAGCAGCCAAGAGGAGGCCGGCCCTGCCGAGCAGTACTTC. Encoded protein: CASSQEEAGPAEQYF.

The V and J genes are TRBV4-2 and TRBJ1-5, with 8 bases matching TRBD1. Trimming cost V 0 bases and J 5 bases; bases outside gene matches: 6. This CDR3 has 16 residues. Germline CDR1 is LGHNA and CDR2 is YNFKEQ. In DNA, the CDR3 is TGTGCCAGCAGCCAAGAGGCAGGGGGCGAAGATCAGCCCCAGCATTTT. Amino acid sequence: CASSQEAGGEDQPQHF.

The chain combines TRBV4-1 with TRBJ2-1, with D possibly TRBD2 on 5 matching bases. The V end lost 3 bases, the J end lost 2 bases, and 11 bases lay between the germline ends. This CDR3 region has 15 residues. Germline V CDR1 and CDR2: MGHRA, YSYEKL. CDR3 bases: TGCGCCAGCAGCCAGCGAGTCGGGGCCTACAATGAGCAGTTCTTC. It encodes CASSQRVGAYNEQFF.

The chain joins TRBV19 to TRBJ2-5; 7 nucleotides agree with TRBD1. Germline CDR1 reads LNHDA; CDR2 reads SQIVND (reference sequence). The CDR3 is 14 amino acids. V trimming: 5 bases; J trimming: 1 base; junction bases outside the gene matches: 4. The CDR3 region has the DNA TGTGCCAGTAGTCCCGGGACAGTCCAAGAGACCCAGTACTTC. Encoded protein: CASSPGTVQETQYF.

Remarks on this clone: Other nucleotide sequences from this sample produce the same CDR3. The V call is TRBV27, the J call TRBJ2-7; TRBD1 is a possible D gene (6 bases). The CDR3 is 13 residues long. Germline CDR1 MNHEY, CDR2 SMNVEV (reference sequence). Trimming removed 5 bases from V and 2 bases from J, with 10 bases in between. The CDR3 reads CASSPGVTYEQYF. In DNA form, the CDR3 reads TGTGCCAGCAGTCCAGGGGTGACCTACGAGCAGTACTTC.

Of note for this clone: This sample also contains other DNA sequences that code for the same CDR3. The chain uses TRBV7-3 and TRBJ2-1; 9 bases align to TRBD2. Germline loops: CDR1 SGHTA, CDR2 FQGTGA. The trim removed 2 bases at V and 4 bases at J, leaving 3 bases unmatched. The CDR3 length is 15 residues. In nucleotides, the CDR3 is TGTGCCAGCAGCTTAGCGGGAGGGGTGTACAATGAGCAGTTCTTC. Translating gives CASSLAGGVYNEQFF.

Points on this clone: Other DNA sequences from this sample encode an identical CDR3 as well. The chain is built from TRBV27 and TRBJ2-1; a weak D match, TRBD1 (5 bases). This CDR3 has 11 amino acids. CDR1 MNHEY and CDR2 SMNVEV come from the germline V gene (reference sequence). The ends were cut back, 5 bases at V and 8 bases at J, with 7 bases in the middle. CDR3 residues: CASSQGHEQFF. CDR3 nucleotides: TGTGCCAGCAGTCAGGGCCATGAGCAGTTCTTC.

The chain couples TRBV10-2 to TRBJ2-5; D possibly corresponds to TRBD2 (5 bases). Germline V gene lookup returns CDR1 WSHSY and CDR2 SAAADI. CDR3 length: 13 residues. V was cut by 2 bases and J by 5 bases, with 9 bases left in between. In DNA, the CDR3 is TGCGCCAGCAGTGAGGGTCGAGGGGAGACCCAGTACTTC. Translation gives CASSEGRGETQYF.

The rearrangement joins TRBV11-2 to TRBJ2-3, with 7 bases lining up with TRBD2. There are 16 residues in the CDR3. Germline CDR1 is SGHAT and CDR2 is FQNNGV. The V gene end was trimmed by 4 bases and the J gene end by 6 bases; junction bases not matched to a gene: 13. CDR3 loop: CASSSERGRAGDTQYF. The DNA for the CDR3 is TGTGCCAGCAGCTCGGAACGGGGGAGGGCCGGGGATACGCAGTATTTT.

As concerns this clone: A read error may produce the germline difference seen at one junction end. The chain couples TRBV7-2 to TRBJ2-3; TRBD2 aligns across 7 bases. Germline loops: CDR1 SGHTA, CDR2 FQGNSA. CDR3 length: 14 amino acids. The CDR3 spells CASSWGGSKDTQYF. In DNA form, the CDR3 reads TGTGCCAGCAGTTGGGGCGGGAGCAAAGATACGCAGTATTTT.

The chain uses TRBV19 and TRBJ1-4; D possibly corresponds to TRBD1 (5 bases). V lost 8 bases and J lost 2, with 6 bases in between. In germline, CDR1 is LNHDA, CDR2 SQIVND (reference sequence). The CDR3 sequence is 12 residues long. The CDR3 DNA follows: TGTGCCAGTGGGGGGACTAATGAAAAACTGTTTTTT. Its translation: CASGGTNEKLFF.

The chain links TRBV11-2 to TRBJ2-7, with 8 nucleotides matching TRBD1. Germline CDR1 reads SGHAT; CDR2 reads FQNNGV. Unmatched junction bases numbered 6, after V lost 0 bases and J lost 2 bases. The CDR3 has 16 residues. The CDR3 sequence: CASSLDPRTGTYEQYF. The CDR3 coding sequence is TGTGCCAGCAGCTTAGATCCTCGGACAGGGACCTACGAGCAGTACTTC.